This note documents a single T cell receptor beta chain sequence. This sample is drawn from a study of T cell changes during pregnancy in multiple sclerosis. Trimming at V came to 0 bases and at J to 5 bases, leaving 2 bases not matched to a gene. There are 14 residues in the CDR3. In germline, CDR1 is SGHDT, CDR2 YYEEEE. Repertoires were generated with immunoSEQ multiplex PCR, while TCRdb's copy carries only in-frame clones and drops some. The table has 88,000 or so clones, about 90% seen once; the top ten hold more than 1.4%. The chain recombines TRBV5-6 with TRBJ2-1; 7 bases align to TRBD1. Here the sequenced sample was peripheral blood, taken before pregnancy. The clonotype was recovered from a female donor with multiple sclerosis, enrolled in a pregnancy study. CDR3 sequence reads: CASSLGQGNNEQFF. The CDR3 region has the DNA TGTGCCAGCAGCTTGGGACAGGGTAACAATGAGCAGTTCTTC.